The rows below give T cell receptor beta chains drawn from one sample of a study of lymphopenia after photon versus proton radiotherapy. The repertoire was sequenced with immunoSEQ multiplex PCR; TCRdb's copy has only in-frame clones and lacks some. The sample has about 30,000 clones; over 85% are singletons. The source material was peripheral blood, sampled from a patient treated with photon-based radiotherapy. These receptors came from a woman between 50 and 59 years old with cholangiocarcinoma. Both conserved end residues are part of each CDR3. Fields, in order: clone size, V gene, D gene, J gene, CDR3 protein, CDR3 DNA. A D gene is named only where the DNA matches it firmly. For some rows the clone size is stated as once, few or many, or as a class when expanded; others skip it.

-,TRBV6-5,-,TRBJ1-1,CASSYPGAHMNTEAFF,TGTGCCAGCAGCTACCCGGGGGCCCACATGAACACTGAAGCTTTCTTT
-,TRBV14,-,TRBJ1-5,CASSQDGVQPQHF,TGTGCCAGCAGCCAAGATGGCGTCCAGCCCCAGCATTTT
-,TRBV2,-,TRBJ1-1,CASRQNTEAFF,TGTGCCAGCAGGCAGAACACTGAAGCTTTCTTT
-,TRBV7-2,-,TRBJ2-5,CASSENSETQYF,TGTGCCAGCAGCGAAAACTCTGAGACCCAGTACTTC
-,TRBV6-1,-,TRBJ2-7,CASSSDRSYEQYF,TGTGCCAGCAGTTCAGACCGAAGCTACGAGCAGTACTTC
-,TRBV5-1,-,TRBJ2-1,CASSLGSEKNEQFF,TGCGCCAGCAGCTTGGGCTCGGAAAAAAATGAGCAGTTCTTC
-,TRBV19,TRBD1,TRBJ1-4,CASSPTRTGVNEKLFF,TGTGCCAGTAGTCCCACGCGGACAGGGGTTAATGAAAAACTGTTTTTT
-,TRBV12-5,TRBD1,TRBJ1-4,CASGMTGLATNEKLFF,TGTGCTAGTGGTATGACAGGGCTTGCAACTAATGAAAAACTGTTTTTT
few,TRBV7-9,TRBD2,TRBJ2-3,CASRKLAGSTDTQYF,TGTGCCAGCAGGAAACTAGCGGGGTCCACAGATACGCAGTATTTT
-,TRBV28,TRBD1,TRBJ1-2,CASRPLILTGHTSGYTF,TGTGCCAGCAGACCGTTGATTTTGACAGGGCACACTTCTGGCTACACCTTC
once,TRBV18,-,TRBJ1-1,CASSPGRANTEAFF,TGTGCCAGCTCACCGGGACGGGCGAACACTGAAGCTTTCTTT
-,TRBV4-3,TRBD2,TRBJ2-5,CASSPAGLAGVETQYF,TGCGCCAGCAGCCCCGCCGGACTAGCGGGGGTGGAGACCCAGTACTTC
-,TRBV27,-,TRBJ1-5,CASSLGGSNQPQHF,TGTGCCAGCAGTTTGGGAGGTAGCAATCAGCCCCAGCATTTT
once,TRBV5-4,-,TRBJ1-2,CASSADTARYYGYTF,TGTGCCAGCAGCGCGGACACAGCTCGTTACTATGGCTACACCTTC
-,TRBV5-1,-,TRBJ1-1,CASSLRGGFAEAFF,TGCGCCAGCAGCTTGAGGGGCGGTTTTGCTGAAGCTTTCTTT
-,TRBV9,-,TRBJ2-7,CASSPRSGTPLIYEQYF,TGTGCCAGCAGCCCGAGATCTGGGACACCGCTGATCTACGAGCAGTACTTC
-,TRBV6-6,-,TRBJ1-1,CASSYSEGGNTEAFF,TGTGCCAGCAGTTACTCTGAGGGCGGGAACACTGAAGCTTTCTTT
-,TRBV5-4,-,TRBJ2-3,CASSLDPEAGDTQYF,TGTGCCAGCAGCTTGGATCCCGAGGCGGGAGATACGCAGTATTTT
-,TRBV28,TRBD1,TRBJ2-7,CASRGQAFDEQYF,TGTGCCAGCAGAGGACAGGCGTTCGACGAGCAGTACTTC
-,TRBV5-1,-,TRBJ1-2,CASSLAGQGTSGYTF,TGCGCCAGCAGCTTGGCCGGGCAGGGGACGAGTGGCTACACCTTC
-,TRBV18,-,TRBJ1-1,CASSPTGGDTEAFF,TGTGCCAGCTCACCAACCGGGGGCGACACTGAAGCTTTCTTT
-,TRBV18,-,TRBJ1-1,CASSPSGNTEAFF,TGTGCCAGCTCACCGTCAGGGAATACTGAAGCTTTCTTT
once,TRBV12-5,TRBD1,TRBJ1-2,CASGGTGFVNYGYTF,TGTGCTAGTGGTGGGACAGGCTTCGTTAACTATGGCTACACCTTC
-,TRBV7-9,-,TRBJ1-2,CASSNNSFRTSYTF,TGTGCCAGCAGCAATAACTCTTTCAGAACTAGCTACACCTTC
-,TRBV5-1,-,TRBJ1-4,CASSSGGAEKLFF,TGCGCCAGCAGCTCTGGAGGCGCTGAAAAACTGTTTTTT
-,TRBV4-1,-,TRBJ1-1,CASSHRQVRGVNTEAFF,TGCGCCAGCAGCCACCGACAAGTAAGAGGAGTGAACACTGAAGCTTTCTTT
-,TRBV29-1,TRBD1,TRBJ1-3,CSAGDSRPGRNTIYF,TGCAGCGCAGGGGACAGTCGACCAGGGAGAAACACCATATATTTT
-,TRBV19,-,TRBJ1-2,CASSTMGVGLSYGYTF,TGTGCCAGTAGTACCATGGGGGTTGGGCTAAGCTATGGCTACACCTTC
-,TRBV12-2,-,TRBJ1-5,CASRSGGYSNQPQHF,TGTGCAAGTCGCTCAGGGGGGTATAGCAATCAGCCCCAGCATTTT
-,TRBV10-3,TRBD1,TRBJ1-1,CAISARGTGTEAFF,TGTGCCATCAGTGCCCGGGGGACAGGCACTGAAGCTTTCTTT
-,TRBV11-2,-,TRBJ2-3,CASSLSSIPTDTQYF,TGTGCCAGCAGCTTGAGCTCCATACCCACAGATACGCAGTATTTT
-,TRBV7-9,-,TRBJ1-6,CASSLADGAAFYNSPLHF,TGTGCCAGCAGCTTAGCTGACGGCGCAGCCTTCTATAATTCACCCCTCCACTTT
once,TRBV4-1,-,TRBJ2-2,CASSQDVGARTGELFF,TGCGCCAGCAGCCAAGACGTAGGCGCGAGGACCGGGGAGCTGTTTTTT
-,TRBV4-3,TRBD1,TRBJ2-2,CASSQDRGQGAGELFF,TGCGCCAGCAGCCAAGATCGGGGACAGGGGGCCGGGGAGCTGTTTTTT
-,TRBV7-2,TRBD1,TRBJ1-2,CASSPPGRGDGYTF,TGTGCCAGCAGCCCCCCGGGCAGGGGGGATGGCTACACCTTC
-,TRBV6-5,TRBD1,TRBJ2-2,CASSKLPTGAGELFF,TGTGCCAGCAGCAAGCTCCCAACAGGGGCCGGGGAGCTGTTTTTT
-,TRBV12-5,-,TRBJ1-5,CASGLGQGNQPQHF,TGTGCTAGTGGTTTGGGGCAGGGGAATCAGCCCCAGCATTTT
-,TRBV4-3,-,TRBJ1-5,CASSQVVQGLDQPQHF,TGCGCCAGCAGCCAAGTGGTACAGGGCCTAGATCAGCCCCAGCATTTT
once,TRBV7-2,-,TRBJ1-4,CASSLATGNEKLFF,TGTGCCAGCAGCTTAGCGACGGGGAATGAAAAACTGTTTTTT
-,TRBV19,-,TRBJ2-7,CASSSARAYEQYF,TGTGCCAGTAGTTCTGCCCGGGCCTACGAGCAGTACTTC
few,TRBV19,-,TRBJ1-6,CASSRLGQPDNSPLHF,TGTGCCAGTAGTAGGCTGGGCCAGCCAGATAATTCACCCCTCCACTTT
-,TRBV13,TRBD2,TRBJ2-4,CASSPGLVPDGDIQYF,TGTGCCAGCAGCCCAGGACTAGTCCCCGACGGGGACATTCAGTACTTC
-,TRBV9,-,TRBJ1-3,CASSTWGSLSGNTIYF,TGTGCCAGCAGCACGTGGGGCAGTCTCTCTGGAAACACCATATATTTT
-,TRBV19,TRBD1,TRBJ1-2,CASSVARRRDSYGYTF,TGTGCCAGTAGTGTCGCCCGAAGAAGGGACAGCTATGGCTACACCTTC
-,TRBV9,-,TRBJ1-2,CASSVDLGRTQEGYTF,TGTGCCAGCAGCGTAGATCTGGGACGGACCCAGGAGGGCTACACCTTC
once,TRBV2,-,TRBJ2-5,CASSELGAVQETQYF,TGTGCCAGCAGTGAACTGGGGGCTGTACAAGAGACCCAGTACTTC
-,TRBV10-1,-,TRBJ1-3,CASSESGGNTIYF,TGCGCCAGCAGTGAATCCGGAGGAAACACCATATATTTT
-,TRBV30,-,TRBJ1-2,CAWSVLGGIGYTF,TGTGCCTGGAGTGTTCTGGGGGGCATTGGCTACACCTTC
-,TRBV7-9,TRBD2,TRBJ2-3,CASSSDQRGGRSDTQYF,TGTGCCAGCAGCTCCGATCAGCGGGGGGGACGTTCAGATACGCAGTATTTT
-,TRBV19,TRBD1,TRBJ1-1,CASTERQGGFDTEAFF,TGTGCCAGTACCGAGAGACAGGGAGGGTTTGACACTGAAGCTTTCTTT
once,TRBV5-1,TRBD1,TRBJ1-5,CASSRTTGVDQPQHF,TGCGCCAGCAGCCGCACTACAGGGGTGGATCAGCCCCAGCATTTT
-,TRBV9,TRBD1,TRBJ2-2,CASSVAWGTGVIGELFF,TGTGCCAGCAGCGTAGCTTGGGGGACAGGGGTTATCGGGGAGCTGTTTTTT
-,TRBV5-6,TRBD1,TRBJ1-1,CASSLRGQFVKAAFF,TGTGCCAGCAGCTTGAGGGGGCAGTTCGTGAAGGCAGCTTTCTTT
few,TRBV27,-,TRBJ1-2,CASSFAGAGYTF,TGTGCCAGCAGTTTCGCAGGGGCTGGCTACACCTTC
-,TRBV27,-,TRBJ2-1,CASSSPRTVSLDNEQFF,TGTGCCAGCAGTTCCCCGCGGACAGTTTCCTTAGACAATGAGCAGTTCTTC
-,TRBV7-2,-,TRBJ2-5,CASSEGETQYF,TGTGCCAGCAGCGAGGGAGAGACCCAGTACTTC
once,TRBV4-3,-,TRBJ1-1,CASSQSRGITEAFF,TGCGCCAGCAGCCAAAGTAGGGGTATCACTGAAGCTTTCTTT
once,TRBV9,-,TRBJ1-1,CASSPGIWDTEAFF,TGTGCCAGCAGCCCCGGAATCTGGGACACTGAAGCTTTCTTT
-,TRBV6-5,TRBD1,TRBJ2-7,CASRSYGQGYEQYF,TGTGCCAGCAGGAGCTACGGACAGGGCTACGAGCAGTACTTC